This T cell receptor beta chain was sequenced during a study of identical twins. TCRdb itself ran the 5' RACE reads through MiXCR, one entry per CDR3 protein. The table shows 520,000 or so distinct CDR3 sequences, with approximately 22% occurring only once. Germline loops: CDR1 SGDLS, CDR2 YYNGEE. Trimming stripped 2 bases from V and 2 bases from J, with 9 bases between. CDR3 size: 14 residues. Details on this clonotype: Its matching antigen is unknown.

Overall study results and limits: While abundant cord blood beta clonotypes carried fewer insertions, memory repertoires showed no such pattern. Diverse VJ usage suggested most zero-insertion clonotypes were not invariant T cells.

These data also featured in a second study, about T cells expressing NK-cell markers. That paper notes: NKG2C+ dominant clonotype frequencies in 6 or 7 donors were about 1.0-8% of CD8+ T cells.

The chain carries TRBV9 and TRBJ2-3; the D gene is possibly TRBD2 (6 bases). The TCR was taken from a woman younger than 30 in good health. Material: CD4+ T cells sorted from blood. In DNA form, the CDR3 reads TGTGCCAGCAGCGTTAGGGAGGACACAGATACGCAGTATTTT. Protein: CASSVREDTDTQYF.